The sequence of this T cell receptor (beta chain) was determined in a study of CD8+ T cells in alopecia areata listed by TCRdb under 2018. Context from the whole study: Treated patients were enrolled in an open-label pilot trial of oral tofacitinib, 5 to 10 mg twice daily, for moderate-to-severe alopecia areata. Patients received tofacitinib for 6 to 18 months and were then followed off drug for 6 months to check for delayed response and recurrence. The study used high-throughput TCRbeta sequencing to examine T cell clonal expansion in alopecia areata, in both the C3H/HeJ mouse model and human patients. On the human side, TCRbeta sequencing was run on scalp tissue and on sorted CD4+ and CD8+ peripheral blood T cells from healthy controls and from alopecia areata patients with either patchy or totalis/universalis disease. Biopsies were taken from tofacitinib-treated patients at baseline and at 4 and 24 weeks of treatment, and a later scalp biopsy was taken in several of the tofacitinib-treated patients. Clonality in the scalp was compared among normal scalp (n=4), patchy alopecia areata scalp (n=8), and alopecia totalis/universalis scalp (n=8). RNA came from the PAXgene miRNA kit for fixed scalp, the miRNeasy kit for PBMCs, and the RNeasy kit for mouse skin. immunoSEQ multiplex PCR using 35 Vbeta forward primers and 13 Jbeta reverse primers was used to amplify TCRbeta CDR3 regions.

This clone was found a few times. This clone's antigen is unknown. No much larger clone exists at a distance of one base, and base qualities are not known. Findings and caveats that apply to the study as a whole: TCR sequences shared between patients were less clear than in mice, possibly partly because of HLA diversity in the patient population. Higher clonality and more expanded CD8+ clones were observed in lesional scalp than in normal scalp, particularly in alopecia totalis/universalis, a finding suggestive of antigenic drive. Unlike mouse skin, where gammadelta T cells dominate, normal human skin contains resident alphabeta T cells that get sequenced too, which complicates analysis of the scalp TCR repertoire.

Ends trimmed: V by 6 bases, J by 9 bases; bases unmatched to a gene: 10. From the cysteine through the phenylalanine, the CDR3 covers 13 amino acids. This entry keeps only the CDR3 DNA: 39 bases, framed from base 1. CDR1 and CDR2 are drawn from the germline V gene: SQVTM, ANQGSEA. The method behind the library was the immunoSEQ multiplex PCR assay. To provide template for TCR sequencing, every sample had RNA extracted and reverse transcribed into cDNA. SuperScript III was used for first-strand cDNA synthesis, primed with a 2:1 mix of oligo-dT and random hexamers. Amplification bias was assessed with a synthetic immune receptor repertoire, and residual bias was removed computationally. As for how the authors treated the data: After raw reads were preprocessed to remove errors, the CDR3 was defined following IMGT conventions as running from the conserved cysteine to phenylalanine. Clonality was computed as 1 minus the Shannon entropy, with the entropy normalized by log2 of the number of productive unique TCRs. Whether scalp clones were CD4 or CD8 was inferred by matching scalp TCRbeta sequences against CD4 and CD8 repertoires sorted from blood. The table comes from immuneACCESS by way of TCRdb, which keeps in-frame sequences with V and J called. Part of the clones is missing from these tables; in studies checked, under half for an unresolved V gene and the rest for unknown reasons. V, J and clone size derive from that table, while D and trimming were established from the DNA sequence. For this sample the table gives 75,000 to 100,000 clones, of which about 45% were detected only once. Of the sample, 0.6% to 0.85% falls within the top ten clones.

Peripheral blood and lesional scalp punch biopsies were obtained from patients with alopecia areata. After PBMCs were isolated by density centrifugation and stained for CD3, CD4 and CD8, a FACSAria was used to sort CD4+ and CD8+ T cells. This clonotype was obtained from a human donor with alopecia areata. This sequence uses TRBV29-1 and TRBJ1-2, and TRBD1 matches 10 of the central bases. Sequenced sample: CD4+ T cells sorted from blood. This receptor carries the CDR3 CSVTGTGDLSYTF. The DNA is TGCAGCGTGACCGGGACAGGGGATTTGAGCTACACCTTC.